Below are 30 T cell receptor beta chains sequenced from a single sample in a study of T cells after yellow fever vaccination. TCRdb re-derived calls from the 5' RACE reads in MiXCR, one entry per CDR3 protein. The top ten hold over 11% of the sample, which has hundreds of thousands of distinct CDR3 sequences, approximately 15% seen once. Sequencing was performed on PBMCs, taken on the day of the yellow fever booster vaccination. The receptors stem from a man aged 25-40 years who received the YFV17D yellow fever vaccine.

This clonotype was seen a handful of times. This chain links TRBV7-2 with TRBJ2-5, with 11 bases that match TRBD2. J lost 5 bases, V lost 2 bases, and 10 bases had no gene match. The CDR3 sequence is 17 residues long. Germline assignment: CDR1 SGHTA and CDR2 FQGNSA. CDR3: CASSLQRSGRARETQYF. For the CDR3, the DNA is TGTGCCAGCAGCTTACAACGTAGCGGGAGGGCCCGGGAGACCCAGTACTTC.

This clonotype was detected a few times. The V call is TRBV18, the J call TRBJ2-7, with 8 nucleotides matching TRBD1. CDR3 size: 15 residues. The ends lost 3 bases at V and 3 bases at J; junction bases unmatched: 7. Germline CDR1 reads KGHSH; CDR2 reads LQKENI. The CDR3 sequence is CASSPGSGQGYEQYF. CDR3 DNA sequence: TGTGCCAGCTCACCGGGGTCCGGACAGGGCTACGAGCAGTACTTC.

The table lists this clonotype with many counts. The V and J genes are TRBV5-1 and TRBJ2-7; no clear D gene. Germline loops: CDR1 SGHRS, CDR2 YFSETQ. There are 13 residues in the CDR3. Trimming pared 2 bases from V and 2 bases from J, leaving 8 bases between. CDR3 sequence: CASSFDQTYEQYF. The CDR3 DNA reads TGCGCCAGCAGCTTCGACCAGACCTACGAGCAGTACTTC. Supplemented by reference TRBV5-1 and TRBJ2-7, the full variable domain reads KAGVTQTPRYLIKTRGQQVTLSCSPISGHRSVSWYQQTPGQGLQFLFEYFSETQRNKGNFPGRFSGRQFSNSRSEMNVSTLELGDSALYLCASSFDQTYEQYFGPGTRLTVT.

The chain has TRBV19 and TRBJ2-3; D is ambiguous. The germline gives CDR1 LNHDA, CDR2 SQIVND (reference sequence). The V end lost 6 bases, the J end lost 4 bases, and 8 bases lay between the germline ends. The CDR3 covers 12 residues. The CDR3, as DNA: TGTGCCAGTAGGACTGGGGCAGATACGCAGTATTTT. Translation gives CASRTGADTQYF. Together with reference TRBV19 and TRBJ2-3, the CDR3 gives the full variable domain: DGGITQSPKYLFRKEGQNVTLSCEQNLNHDAMYWYRQDPGQGLRLIYYSQIVNDFQKGDIAEGYSVSREKKESFPLTVTSAQKNPTAFYLCASRTGADTQYFGPGTRLTVL.

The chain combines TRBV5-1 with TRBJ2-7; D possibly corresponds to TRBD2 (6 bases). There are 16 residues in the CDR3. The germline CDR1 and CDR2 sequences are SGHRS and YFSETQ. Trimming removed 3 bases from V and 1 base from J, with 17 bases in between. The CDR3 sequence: CASSYSGTSLSYEQYF. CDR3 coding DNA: TGCGCCAGCAGCTACTCCGGGACTTCTCTTTCCTACGAGCAGTACTTC.

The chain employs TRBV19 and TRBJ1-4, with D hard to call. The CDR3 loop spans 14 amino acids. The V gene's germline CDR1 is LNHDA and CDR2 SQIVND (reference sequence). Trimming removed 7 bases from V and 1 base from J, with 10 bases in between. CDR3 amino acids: CASNPMGTNEKLFF. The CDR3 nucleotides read TGTGCCAGTAACCCGATGGGAACTAATGAAAAACTGTTTTTT.

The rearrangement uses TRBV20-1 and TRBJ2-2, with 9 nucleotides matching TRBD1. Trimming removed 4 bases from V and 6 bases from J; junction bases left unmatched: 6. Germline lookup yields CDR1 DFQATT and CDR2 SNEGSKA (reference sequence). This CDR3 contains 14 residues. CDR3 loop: CSAIDRGRAGELFF. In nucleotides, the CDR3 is TGCAGTGCTATCGACAGGGGGAGGGCCGGGGAGCTGTTTTTT.

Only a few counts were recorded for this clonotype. CDR3 in DNA: TGCGCCAGCAGCCCACAGGGGGACCAAGAGACCCAGTACTTC. Its protein is CASSPQGDQETQYF. The chain employs TRBV5-1 and TRBJ2-5; 8 bases fit TRBD1. CDR3 length: 14 amino acids. Trimming took 4 bases from V and 0 from J; bases not matched to a gene: 2. Germline CDR1 reads SGHRS; CDR2 reads YFSETQ.

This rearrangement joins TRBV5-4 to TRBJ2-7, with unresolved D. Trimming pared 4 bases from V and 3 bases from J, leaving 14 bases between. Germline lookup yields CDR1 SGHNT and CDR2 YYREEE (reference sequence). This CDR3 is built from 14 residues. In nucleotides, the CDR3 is TGTGCCAGCAGCGAAGGGCCAACCCACTACGAGCAGTACTTC. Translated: CASSEGPTHYEQYF.

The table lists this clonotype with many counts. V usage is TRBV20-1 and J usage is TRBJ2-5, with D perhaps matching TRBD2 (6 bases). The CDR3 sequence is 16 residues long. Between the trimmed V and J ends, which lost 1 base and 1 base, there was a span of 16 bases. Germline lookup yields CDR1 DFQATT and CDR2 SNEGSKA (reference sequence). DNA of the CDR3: TGCAGTGCTAGAGGGGTAGCGGCCAAGACCCAAGAGACCCAGTACTTC. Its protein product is CSARGVAAKTQETQYF.

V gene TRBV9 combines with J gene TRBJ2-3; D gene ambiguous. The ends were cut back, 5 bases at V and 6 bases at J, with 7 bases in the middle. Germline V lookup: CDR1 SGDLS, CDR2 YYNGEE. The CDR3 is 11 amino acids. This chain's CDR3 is CASSLHDTQYF. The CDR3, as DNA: TGTGCCAGCAGTCTCCACGATACGCAGTATTTT.

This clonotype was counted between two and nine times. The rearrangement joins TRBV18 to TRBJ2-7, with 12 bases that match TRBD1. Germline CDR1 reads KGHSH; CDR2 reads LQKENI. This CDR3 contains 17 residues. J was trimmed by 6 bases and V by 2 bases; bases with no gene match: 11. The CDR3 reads CASSPTGQGASSGEQYF. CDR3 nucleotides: TGTGCCAGCTCACCAACGGGACAGGGGGCCTCATCTGGCGAGCAGTACTTC.

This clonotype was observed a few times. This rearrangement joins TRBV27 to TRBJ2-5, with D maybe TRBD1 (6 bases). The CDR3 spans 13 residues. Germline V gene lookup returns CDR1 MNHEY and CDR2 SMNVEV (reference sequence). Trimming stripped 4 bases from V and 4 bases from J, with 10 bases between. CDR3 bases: TGTGCCAGCAGTTCCCCAGGGGCAGAGACCCAGTACTTC. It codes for CASSSPGAETQYF.

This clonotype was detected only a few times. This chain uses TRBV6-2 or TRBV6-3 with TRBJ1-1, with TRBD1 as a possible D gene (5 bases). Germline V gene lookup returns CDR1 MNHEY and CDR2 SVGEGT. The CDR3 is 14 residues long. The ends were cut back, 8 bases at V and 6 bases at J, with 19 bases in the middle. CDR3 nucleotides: TGTGCCAGCGGGACCTTTGTTGGAGGGGCTGAAGCTTTCTTT. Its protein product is CASGTFVGGAEAFF.

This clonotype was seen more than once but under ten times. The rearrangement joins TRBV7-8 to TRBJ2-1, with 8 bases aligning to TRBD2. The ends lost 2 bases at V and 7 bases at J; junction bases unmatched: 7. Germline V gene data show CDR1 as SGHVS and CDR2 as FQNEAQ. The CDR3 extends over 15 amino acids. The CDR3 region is CASSLTGLGINEQFF. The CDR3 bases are TGTGCCAGCAGCTTAACGGGACTAGGGATAAATGAGCAGTTCTTC.

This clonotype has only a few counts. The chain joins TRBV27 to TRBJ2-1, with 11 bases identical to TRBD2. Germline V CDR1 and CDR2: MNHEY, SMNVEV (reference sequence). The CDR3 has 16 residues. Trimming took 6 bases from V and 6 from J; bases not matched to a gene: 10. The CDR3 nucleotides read TGTGCCAGCAGGGGTAGCGGGAGGGCCGTCGGCAATGAGCAGTTCTTC. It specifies CASRGSGRAVGNEQFF.

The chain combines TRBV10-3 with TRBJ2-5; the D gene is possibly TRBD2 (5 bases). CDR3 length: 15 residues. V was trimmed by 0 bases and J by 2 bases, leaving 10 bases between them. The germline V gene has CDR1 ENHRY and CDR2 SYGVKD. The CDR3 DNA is TGTGCCATCAGTGAGTCTATTAGCGAACAAGAGACCCAGTACTTC. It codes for CAISESISEQETQYF.

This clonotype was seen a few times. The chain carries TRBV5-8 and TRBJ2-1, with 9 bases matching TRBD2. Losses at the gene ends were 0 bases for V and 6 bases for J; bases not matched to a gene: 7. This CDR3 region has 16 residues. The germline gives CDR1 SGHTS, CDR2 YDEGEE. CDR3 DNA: TGTGCCAGCAGCTTGGGCACACTAGCGGGTGCCAATGAGCAGTTCTTC. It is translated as CASSLGTLAGANEQFF.

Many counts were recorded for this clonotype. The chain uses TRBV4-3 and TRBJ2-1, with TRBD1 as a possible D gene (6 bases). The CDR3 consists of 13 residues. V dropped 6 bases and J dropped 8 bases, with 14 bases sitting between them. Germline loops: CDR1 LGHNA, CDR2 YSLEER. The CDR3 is CASSSAQGYEQFF. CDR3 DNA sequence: TGCGCCAGCAGTTCTGCACAGGGCTATGAGCAGTTCTTC.

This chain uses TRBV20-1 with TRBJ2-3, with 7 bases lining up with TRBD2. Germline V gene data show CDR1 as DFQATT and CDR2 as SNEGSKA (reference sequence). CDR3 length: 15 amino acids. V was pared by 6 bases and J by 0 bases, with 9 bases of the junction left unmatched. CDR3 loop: CSAILAAESTDTQYF. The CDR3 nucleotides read TGCAGTGCCATTCTAGCGGCCGAGAGCACAGATACGCAGTATTTT.

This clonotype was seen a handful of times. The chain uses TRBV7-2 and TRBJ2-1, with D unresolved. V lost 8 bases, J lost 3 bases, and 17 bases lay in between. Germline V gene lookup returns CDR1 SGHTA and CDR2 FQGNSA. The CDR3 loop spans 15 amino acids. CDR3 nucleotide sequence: TGTGCCAGCGGCCCGGGCAGCTCGGACTACAATGAGCAGTTCTTC. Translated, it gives CASGPGSSDYNEQFF.

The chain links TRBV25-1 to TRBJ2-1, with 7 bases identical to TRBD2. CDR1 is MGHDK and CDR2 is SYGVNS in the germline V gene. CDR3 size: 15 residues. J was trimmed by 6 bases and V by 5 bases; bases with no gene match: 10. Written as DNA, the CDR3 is TGTGCCAGCAGTAGAGCGGGAAAGACTTCCAATGAGCAGTTCTTC. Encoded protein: CASSRAGKTSNEQFF.

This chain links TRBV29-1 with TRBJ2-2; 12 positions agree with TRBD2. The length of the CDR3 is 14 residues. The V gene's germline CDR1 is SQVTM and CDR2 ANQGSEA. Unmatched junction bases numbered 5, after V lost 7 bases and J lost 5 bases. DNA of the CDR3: TGCAGCGCACCCGGGACTAGCGGGACCGGGGAGCTGTTTTTT. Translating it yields CSAPGTSGTGELFF.

The CDR3, as DNA: TGTGCCACCAGCACGCCCGGAGGAATCGGGTTCTTC. Translation: CATSTPGGIGFF. The rearrangement links TRBV15 to TRBJ2-1, with D possibly being TRBD2 (5 bases). This CDR3 is 12 amino acids long. Germline-derived CDR1 and CDR2 are LNHNV and YYDKDF (reference sequence). Trimming cost V 4 bases and J 15 bases, with 16 bases left between them.

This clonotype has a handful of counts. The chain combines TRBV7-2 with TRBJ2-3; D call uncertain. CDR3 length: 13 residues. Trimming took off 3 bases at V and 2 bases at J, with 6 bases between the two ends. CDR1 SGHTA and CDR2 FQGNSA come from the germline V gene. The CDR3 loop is CASSFTYTDTQYF. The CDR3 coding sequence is TGTGCCAGCAGCTTTACGTACACAGATACGCAGTATTTT.

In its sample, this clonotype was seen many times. The CDR3 loop reads CASSPMWIGELFF. CDR3 coding DNA: TGTGCCAGCAGCCCGATGTGGATCGGGGAGCTGTTTTTT. This sequence joins TRBV11-2 and TRBJ2-2; D gene uncertain. V lost 5 bases and J 7 bases, leaving 11 bases between the germline ends. The germline V gene has CDR1 SGHAT and CDR2 FQNNGV. The CDR3 length is 13 residues.

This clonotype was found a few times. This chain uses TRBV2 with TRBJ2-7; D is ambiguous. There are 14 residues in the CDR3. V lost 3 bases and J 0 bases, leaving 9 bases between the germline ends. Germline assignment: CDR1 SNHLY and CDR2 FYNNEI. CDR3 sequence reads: CASSEVLSSYEQYF. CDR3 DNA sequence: TGTGCCAGCAGTGAGGTACTGAGCTCCTACGAGCAGTACTTC.

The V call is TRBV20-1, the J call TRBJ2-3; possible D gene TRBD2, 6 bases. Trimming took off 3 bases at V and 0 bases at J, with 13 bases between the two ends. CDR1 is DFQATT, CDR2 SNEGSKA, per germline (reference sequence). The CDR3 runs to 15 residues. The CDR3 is CSARGGAGSTDTQYF. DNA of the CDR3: TGCAGTGCTAGGGGCGGGGCGGGGAGCACAGATACGCAGTATTTT.

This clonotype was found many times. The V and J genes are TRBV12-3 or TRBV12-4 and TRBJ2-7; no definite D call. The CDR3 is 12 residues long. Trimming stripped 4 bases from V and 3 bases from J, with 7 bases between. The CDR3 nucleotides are TGTGCCAGCAGTTCCCTGGGCTACGAGCAGTACTTC. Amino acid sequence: CASSSLGYEQYF.

The CDR3: CASSSAGTSGTDTQYF. CDR3 nucleotides: TGTGCCAGCAGTTCCGCCGGGACTAGCGGCACAGATACGCAGTATTTT. The chain couples TRBV28 to TRBJ2-3, with 10 bases fitting TRBD2. Germline CDR1 and CDR2: MDHEN and SYDVKM. This CDR3 comprises 16 residues. The trim removed 4 bases at V and 1 base at J, leaving 5 bases unmatched.